The 31 T cell receptor beta chains below were found in one sample sequenced in a study of blood T cell repertoires in COVID-19. Sequenced by immunoSEQ multiplex PCR; TCRdb stores in-frame clones only, minus some. Of some 96,000 clones listed, around 85% were seen once; the top ten hold roughly 13%. The specimen was peripheral blood. The receptor set was obtained from a man aged 45 to 65 with active or convalescent COVID-19.

The genes are TRBV5-4 and TRBJ1-6; TRBD1 matches 7 bases. The germline V gene has CDR1 SGHNT and CDR2 YYREEE (reference sequence). The CDR3 contains 14 residues. Trimming removed 4 bases from V and 10 bases from J; junction bases left unmatched: 8. The CDR3 here is CASSLTGSLSPLHF. Here the CDR3 DNA reads TGTGCCAGCAGCCTGACAGGGAGTTTGTCACCCCTCCACTTT.

This clone was observed a single time. The chain uses TRBV7-8 and TRBJ1-4; TRBD1 might be the D (5 bases). The germline CDR1 and CDR2 sequences are SGHVS and FQNEAQ. V lost 2 bases and J lost 2, with 15 bases in between. The CDR3 extends over 17 amino acids. For the CDR3, the DNA is TGTGCCAGCAGCTTACAGGGTAACTTGCAGACTAATGAAAAACTGTTTTTT. Residues: CASSLQGNLQTNEKLFF.

In its sample, this clone was seen once. The V and J genes are TRBV5-1 and TRBJ2-5; D is uncertain. The CDR3 spans 15 residues. Germline V CDR1 and CDR2: SGHRS, YFSETQ. The germline V and J ends were trimmed by 4 bases and 4 bases, with 17 bases remaining between them. The CDR3 DNA follows: TGCGCCAGCAGCCTGGGCACTGGTCAACGAGAGACCCAGTACTTC. Protein product: CASSLGTGQRETQYF.

The chain is built from TRBV28 and TRBJ1-1, with 7 bases that match TRBD1. The V segment lost 7 bases and the J segment 3 bases; nucleotides outside the gene matches: 2. The CDR3 is made up of 12 amino acids. CDR1 is MDHEN and CDR2 is SYDVKM in the germline V gene. The CDR3 bases are TGTGCCAGCAACAGGGGATACACTGAAGCTTTCTTT. This translates into CASNRGYTEAFF.

The V call is TRBV6-5, the J call TRBJ1-5; D might be TRBD1 (6 bases). The germline V gene encodes CDR1 MNHEY and CDR2 SVGAGI. V lost 7 bases and J lost 6, with 13 bases in between. The CDR3 runs 13 residues. The CDR3 DNA is TGTGCCAGCACCAGACAGGCGGGTCAGCCCCAGCATTTT. Protein sequence: CASTRQAGQPQHF.

The V call is TRBV6-5, the J call TRBJ1-4, with TRBD1 as a possible D gene (5 bases). There are 14 residues in the CDR3. The ends were cut back, 5 bases at V and 4 bases at J, with 11 bases in the middle. Germline lookup yields CDR1 MNHEY and CDR2 SVGAGI. The CDR3 protein is CASSLAGLNEKLFF. CDR3 in DNA: TGTGCCAGCAGTCTCGCAGGGCTTAATGAAAAACTGTTTTTT.

This clone was seen a handful of times. The chain couples TRBV19 to TRBJ2-1; 12 nucleotides align to TRBD1. V was clipped by 4 bases and J by 7 bases; unmatched bases: 5. CDR3 length equals 15 residues. In germline, CDR1 is LNHDA, CDR2 SQIVND (reference sequence). CDR3 nucleotide sequence: TGTGCCAGTAGTAAAGGGACAGGGGGCTTGAATGAGCAGTTCTTC. Protein: CASSKGTGGLNEQFF.

The chain has TRBV24-1 and TRBJ2-1; no reliable D call. Germline CDR1 is KGHDR and CDR2 is SFDVKD. This CDR3 contains 13 residues. The V end lost 0 bases, the J end lost 5 bases, and 4 bases lay between the germline ends. The chain's CDR3 is CATSDLWHNEQFF. The CDR3 DNA sequence: TGTGCCACCAGTGATTTGTGGCACAATGAGCAGTTCTTC.

The J gene is TRBJ1-1, the V gene TRBV12-5; D gene ambiguous. Trimming shortened V by 1 base and J by 0 bases, and 12 bases separated the two germline ends. This CDR3 has 16 residues. Germline values: CDR1 LGHNT, CDR2 FRNRAP. The CDR3 spells CASGLGSSAMNTEAFF. CDR3 DNA sequence: TGTGCTAGTGGTTTGGGGTCAAGCGCCATGAACACTGAAGCTTTCTTT.

This chain joins TRBV5-5 and TRBJ2-5, with D possibly TRBD2 on 5 matching bases. CDR3 length equals 15 residues. V was pared by 5 bases and J by 1 base, with 15 bases between. Germline V gives CDR1 SGHKS, CDR2 YYEKEE (reference sequence). The CDR3: CASSLTPGIQETQYF. The CDR3, as DNA: TGTGCCAGCAGTCTCACTCCCGGGATCCAAGAGACCCAGTACTTC.

V is TRBV4-1 and J is TRBJ1-2; TRBD1 matches 7 bases. The V gene's germline CDR1 is MGHRA and CDR2 YSYEKL. Trimming cost V 3 bases and J 4 bases; bases outside gene matches: 2. This CDR3 spans 13 amino acids. Here the CDR3 reads CASSHDRAYGYTF. The CDR3 region has the DNA TGCGCCAGCAGCCACGACAGGGCCTATGGCTACACCTTC.

This clone is a singleton in its sample. The chain carries TRBV5-6 and TRBJ2-2; 9 bases fit TRBD2. Germline V gives CDR1 SGHDT, CDR2 YYEEEE. Unmatched junction bases numbered 7, after V lost 2 bases and J lost 5 bases. The CDR3 sequence is 16 residues long. The CDR3 loop reads CASSFIAGVRTGELFF. DNA for the CDR3: TGTGCCAGCAGCTTTATAGCGGGAGTTAGGACCGGGGAGCTGTTTTTT.

This chain uses TRBV19 with TRBJ1-1; D is possibly TRBD1 (5 bases). Germline loops: CDR1 LNHDA, CDR2 SQIVND (reference sequence). The CDR3 consists of 14 residues. With 6 bases removed from V and 0 bases from J, the gap between germline ends came to 11 bases. CDR3 sequence reads: CASRTDPLNTEAFF. The CDR3 region has the DNA TGTGCCAGTAGGACAGACCCCTTGAACACTGAAGCTTTCTTT.

V gene TRBV4-2 combines with J gene TRBJ2-7; weak D call: TRBD1 (5 bases). This CDR3 has 15 residues. With 0 bases removed from V and 2 bases from J, the gap between germline ends came to 11 bases. The V gene's germline CDR1 is LGHNA and CDR2 YNFKEQ. CDR3 amino acids: CASSQEGLSPYEQYF. In nucleotides, the CDR3 is TGTGCCAGCAGCCAAGAGGGGCTATCCCCCTACGAGCAGTACTTC.

The rearrangement joins TRBV6-5 to TRBJ1-2, with 10 bases identical to TRBD1. This CDR3 is built from 15 residues. Trimming cost V 7 bases and J 1 base; bases outside gene matches: 6. The germline V gene encodes CDR1 MNHEY and CDR2 SVGAGI. The CDR3 loop reads CASTPGTGVNYGYTF. The DNA of the CDR3 is TGTGCCAGCACGCCCGGGACAGGGGTTAACTATGGCTACACCTTC.

The sample holds one count of this clone. The chain combines TRBV24-1 with TRBJ2-6; D might be TRBD1 (5 bases). The CDR3 is made up of 15 amino acids. Between the trimmed V and J ends, which lost 3 bases and 2 bases, there was a span of 7 bases. Germline V CDR1 and CDR2: KGHDR, SFDVKD. The CDR3 DNA follows: TGTGCCACCAGTGATGAAGGGGCTGGGGCCAACGTCCTGACTTTC. Translated, it gives CATSDEGAGANVLTF.

The CDR3 DNA reads as TGTGCCAGCAGCCGCGACGTGGGGGGACCTTTCACCGGGGAGCTGTTTTTT. This translates into CASSRDVGGPFTGELFF. The chain links TRBV28 to TRBJ2-2; D possibly corresponds to TRBD2 (6 bases). The CDR3 extends over 17 amino acids. The V end lost 6 bases, the J end lost 4 bases, and 21 bases lay between the germline ends. CDR1 and CDR2 (germline): MDHEN, SYDVKM.

V usage is TRBV24-1 and J usage is TRBJ2-3, with TRBD2 matching 7 bases. V gave up 4 bases and J gave up 3 bases; unmatched junction bases: 3. From germline, CDR1 is KGHDR and CDR2 SFDVKD. This CDR3 is 14 amino acids long. The CDR3 DNA reads TGTGCCACCAGTGAGCGCGGGAGAACAGATACGCAGTATTTT. Amino acid sequence: CATSERGRTDTQYF.

The chain couples TRBV19 to TRBJ1-5, with a possible D match to TRBD1 (5 bases). Germline assignment: CDR1 LNHDA and CDR2 SQIVND (reference sequence). The CDR3 runs to 14 residues. Trimming left V 5 bases short and J 6 bases short, with 14 bases between. CDR3: CASSPAGRSQPQHF. Written as DNA, the CDR3 is TGTGCCAGTAGTCCCGCGGGACGTAGTCAGCCCCAGCATTTT.

This clone occurred a few times. V and J are TRBV10-2 and TRBJ2-7; maybe TRBD2 (6 bases). Germline V gene sequence: CDR1 WSHSY, CDR2 SAAADI. The CDR3 spans 16 residues. The V and J ends lost 7 bases and 0 bases respectively, with 19 bases between them. CDR3: CASTDPGTLSSYEQYF. In DNA form, the CDR3 reads TGCGCCAGCACCGACCCCGGGACTCTAAGCTCCTACGAGCAGTACTTC.

This sequence joins TRBV11-1 and TRBJ1-5; D gene uncertain. Germline CDR1 SGHAT, CDR2 FQDESV (reference sequence). This CDR3 spans 13 amino acids. Trimming pared 5 bases from V and 7 bases from J, leaving 12 bases between. CDR3 nucleotide sequence: TGTGCCAGCAGCCATATAGAGGGACAGCCCCAGCATTTT. Amino acid sequence: CASSHIEGQPQHF.

The chain couples TRBV5-6 to TRBJ2-7; 8 bases fit TRBD1. The ends lost 5 bases at V and 4 bases at J; junction bases unmatched: 14. The CDR3 is made up of 16 amino acids. Germline CDR1 reads SGHDT; CDR2 reads YYEEEE. In nucleotides, the CDR3 is TGTGCCAGCAGTAAACGTCAAGGCAGGGGGCAGTACGAGCAGTACTTC. It is translated as CASSKRQGRGQYEQYF.

The V and J genes are TRBV9 and TRBJ2-2, with 8 positions matching TRBD2. This CDR3 contains 15 residues. Trimming cost V 1 base and J 6 bases; bases outside gene matches: 5. Germline V gene data show CDR1 as SGDLS and CDR2 as YYNGEE. CDR3 in amino acids: CASSVTGRAAGELFF. The DNA of the CDR3 is TGTGCCAGCAGCGTAACCGGGAGGGCCGCCGGGGAGCTGTTTTTT.

This chain joins TRBV6-5 and TRBJ2-2; TRBD1 agrees at 7 bases. The CDR3 is 15 residues long. The V and J ends lost 6 bases and 4 bases, in that order; junction bases with no gene match: 8. Germline CDR1 and CDR2: MNHEY and SVGAGI. CDR3 residues: CASRRDRAGTGELFF. The CDR3 DNA sequence: TGTGCCAGCAGAAGAGACAGGGCGGGCACCGGGGAGCTGTTTTTT.

J is TRBJ2-5 and V is TRBV2; no firm D call. The CDR3 runs to 14 residues. The V end lost 3 bases, the J end lost 1 base, and 9 bases lay between the germline ends. Germline V lookup: CDR1 SNHLY, CDR2 FYNNEI. CDR3 DNA: TGTGCCAGCAGTGACAGGTACATCCAAGAGACCCAGTACTTC. Protein sequence: CASSDRYIQETQYF.

J is TRBJ1-3 and V is TRBV11-3; tentatively, D is TRBD1 (5 bases). The CDR3 is 14 amino acids. Trimming pared 3 bases from V and 4 bases from J, leaving 10 bases between. CDR1 is SGHNT and CDR2 is YENEEA in the germline V gene. The CDR3 region is CASSFGRGGNTIYF. Written as DNA, the CDR3 is TGTGCCAGCAGCTTCGGTAGGGGCGGAAACACCATATATTTT.

The chain carries TRBV5-1 and TRBJ2-1; 7 bases align to TRBD2. The CDR3 loop spans 16 amino acids. J gave up 8 bases and V 0 bases, and 11 bases lay outside the gene matches. CDR1 SGHRS and CDR2 YFSETQ come from the germline V gene. The CDR3, as DNA: TGCGCCAGCAGCTTGGAGCCAGCGGGGTTTGGGGATGAGCAGTTCTTC. Its translation is CASSLEPAGFGDEQFF.

The chain joins TRBV6-1 to TRBJ1-5; the D gene is possibly TRBD1 (6 bases). This CDR3 comprises 15 residues. Germline-derived CDR1 and CDR2 are MNHNS and SASEGT. Trimming left V 2 bases short and J 3 bases short, with 11 bases between. Here the CDR3 DNA reads TGTGCCAGCAGTGAAAGGAACAGGGTCAATCAGCCCCAGCATTTT. Translation: CASSERNRVNQPQHF.

This clone was detected a few times. The chain has TRBV10-2 and TRBJ2-3; no clear D gene. The germline V gene has CDR1 WSHSY and CDR2 SAAADI. Trimming removed 6 bases at V and 1 base at J, with 11 bases between. This CDR3 has 14 residues. The CDR3 sequence is CASSVEIGTDTQYF. The CDR3 coding sequence is TGCGCCAGCAGCGTGGAGATCGGCACAGATACGCAGTATTTT.

V is TRBV6-5 and J is TRBJ1-2, with TRBD1 identical over 11 bases. With 6 bases clipped from V and 5 bases from J, the junction kept 8 bases outside the gene matches. The CDR3 is made up of 15 amino acids. Germline CDR1 MNHEY, CDR2 SVGAGI. In nucleotides, the CDR3 is TGTGCCAGCAGCAGCCCGGACAGGGGGCGTTATGGCTACACCTTC. Protein sequence: CASSSPDRGRYGYTF.

This chain joins TRBV12-3 or TRBV12-4 and TRBJ2-3, with D unresolved. V lost 6 bases and J lost 6, with 10 bases in between. The CDR3 is 12 amino acids. The CDR3 spells CASSPITDTQYF. DNA for the CDR3: TGTGCCAGCAGCCCTATAACCGATACGCAGTATTTT.